The 16 T cell receptor beta chains given below trace back to one sample, sequenced in a study of OX40 agonist ivuxolimab in advanced cancers. The table came from immunoSEQ multiplex PCR; TCRdb's copy has only in-frame clones and leaves some out. The data contain 50,000 to 60,000 clones, approximately 90% of them seen just once; the ten biggest clones take up 3% to 4%. Sequencing used CD4+ or CD8+ T cells sorted from blood, obtained in a trial of the OX40 agonist ivuxolimab. The receptors were gathered from an adult with an advanced solid tumor such as melanoma, head and neck, liver or kidney cancer.

This chain joins TRBV19 and TRBJ1-1; D possibly corresponds to TRBD1 (6 bases). Deletions cut 6 bases from V and 0 bases from J, with 14 bases between. This CDR3 is built from 15 residues. Germline CDR1 reads LNHDA; CDR2 reads SQIVND (reference sequence). CDR3 sequence: CASSVGQNMNTEAFF. Written as DNA, the CDR3 is TGTGCCAGTAGCGTCGGACAGAACATGAACACTGAAGCTTTCTTT.

The chain is built from TRBV2 and TRBJ2-3, with D maybe TRBD2 (6 bases). V lost 3 bases and J 5 bases, leaving 18 bases between the germline ends. Per the germline V gene, CDR1 is SNHLY and CDR2 is FYNNEI. There are 16 residues in the CDR3. The CDR3 here is CASSEKWEAPLDTQYF. DNA of the CDR3: TGTGCCAGCAGTGAGAAGTGGGAGGCCCCTTTAGATACGCAGTATTTT.

The chain employs TRBV9 and TRBJ2-2, with 8 bases identical to TRBD1. The length of the CDR3 is 14 residues. Germline trimming cut 3 bases from V and 6 bases from J; bases unmatched to any gene: 4. CDR1 and CDR2 (germline): SGDLS, YYNGEE. This CDR3 reads CASSGPTGAGELFF. The CDR3 region has the DNA TGTGCCAGCAGCGGTCCGACAGGGGCCGGGGAGCTGTTTTTT.

About this clone itself: The same CDR3 is also encoded by other DNA sequences in this sample. The rearrangement joins TRBV7-9 to TRBJ2-7, with a tentative D call TRBD1 (6 bases). The V gene's germline CDR1 is SEHNR and CDR2 FQNEAQ (reference sequence). CDR3 length: 13 amino acids. Trimming took 1 base from V and 2 from J, leaving 6 bases between them. This chain's CDR3 is CASSLGTAYEQYF. CDR3 in DNA: TGTGCCAGCAGCTTAGGGACAGCCTACGAGCAGTACTTC.

J is TRBJ2-3 and V is TRBV4-1; D is perhaps TRBD1 (6 bases). The CDR3 sequence is 16 residues long. CDR1 and CDR2 (germline): MGHRA, YSYEKL. V was trimmed by 0 bases and J by 5 bases, leaving 15 bases between them. The CDR3 DNA reads as TGCGCCAGCAGCCAAGATGGGGGCCCTTCTAGAGATACGCAGTATTTT. It yields the protein CASSQDGGPSRDTQYF.

Here the CDR3 DNA reads TGTGCCAGCAGCGTTACTAGCGGGCCGTACAATGAGCAGTTCTTC. Its protein product is CASSVTSGPYNEQFF. V is TRBV7-2 and J is TRBJ2-1, with 9 bases identical to TRBD2. In germline, CDR1 is SGHTA, CDR2 FQGNSA. J lost 4 bases, V lost 5 bases, and 6 bases had no gene match. The CDR3 loop spans 15 amino acids.

This sequence joins TRBV28 and TRBJ1-2; the D gene is possibly TRBD1 (5 bases). CDR3 size: 13 residues. V was trimmed by 5 bases and J by 7 bases, leaving 14 bases between them. Germline CDR1 is MDHEN and CDR2 is SYDVKM. The CDR3 DNA reads as TGTGCCAGCAGTCAGGACATAAGCCGTGGCTACACCTTC. This sequence encodes CASSQDISRGYTF.

The chain has TRBV5-1 and TRBJ1-2, with TRBD1 identical over 8 bases. The V gene end was trimmed by 0 bases and the J gene end by 4 bases; junction bases not matched to a gene: 8. The CDR3 sequence is 16 residues long. CDR1 SGHRS and CDR2 YFSETQ come from the germline V gene. CDR3 amino acids: CASSLAWTGSSYGYTF. The CDR3 coding sequence is TGCGCCAGCAGCTTGGCTTGGACAGGGAGCAGCTATGGCTACACCTTC.

The V call is TRBV7-8, the J call TRBJ2-1; 10 bases map to TRBD2. V shed 1 base and J 7 bases; nucleotides not matched to a gene: 10. The CDR3 spans 17 residues. Germline V gene lookup returns CDR1 SGHVS and CDR2 FQNEAQ. For the CDR3, the DNA is TGTGCCAGCAGCTTAGGTGGAGTAGCGGGAGGCGTGAATGAGCAGTTCTTC. Translated, it gives CASSLGGVAGGVNEQFF.

The chain carries TRBV5-1 and TRBJ2-7; D gene ambiguous. Looked up from germline, CDR1 is SGHRS and CDR2 is YFSETQ. The ends were cut back, 3 bases at V and 7 bases at J, with 11 bases in the middle. The CDR3 spans 12 residues. CDR3 region: CASSWTVGEQYF. CDR3 coding DNA: TGCGCCAGCAGCTGGACGGTGGGGGAGCAGTACTTC.

V and J are TRBV27 and TRBJ2-5, with D unclear. CDR1 is MNHEY and CDR2 is SMNVEV in the germline V gene (reference sequence). The V end was cut by 3 bases, the J end by 0 bases, with 5 bases between. This CDR3 contains 13 residues. Here the CDR3 reads CASSFNNQETQYF. The CDR3 coding sequence is TGTGCCAGCAGTTTCAACAACCAAGAGACCCAGTACTTC.

This chain uses TRBV6-5 with TRBJ2-1, with D maybe TRBD1 (6 bases). With 6 bases removed from V and 2 bases from J, the gap between germline ends came to 14 bases. The germline V gene has CDR1 MNHEY and CDR2 SVGAGI. CDR3 size: 15 residues. Here the CDR3 reads CASSPDRTAYNEQFF. DNA of the CDR3: TGTGCCAGCAGCCCCGACAGGACCGCCTACAATGAGCAGTTCTTC.

The gene calls are TRBV5-1 and TRBJ2-7; the match to TRBD2 covers 11 bases. This CDR3 comprises 14 residues. Germline CDR1 SGHRS, CDR2 YFSETQ. The V gene end was trimmed by 3 bases and the J gene end by 2 bases; junction bases not matched to a gene: 1. In nucleotides, the CDR3 is TGCGCCAGCAGCTCGACTAGCGGGACCTACGAGCAGTACTTC. Translated, it gives CASSSTSGTYEQYF.

The J gene is TRBJ2-5, the V gene TRBV4-3; 9 bases agree with TRBD1. The trim removed 0 bases at V and 4 bases at J, leaving 3 bases unmatched. This CDR3 contains 15 residues. The germline CDR1 and CDR2 sequences are LGHNA and YSLEER. This CDR3 is CASSQDRDRAETQYF. Written as DNA, the CDR3 is TGCGCCAGCAGCCAAGACCGGGACAGGGCAGAGACCCAGTACTTC.

J is TRBJ2-5 and V is TRBV4-3; D is undetermined. Germline V CDR1 and CDR2: LGHNA, YSLEER. The V end was cut by 3 bases, the J end by 2 bases, with 16 bases between. This CDR3 spans 16 amino acids. Here the CDR3 reads CASSQSSRAAQETQYF. The DNA for the CDR3 is TGCGCCAGCAGCCAGAGTAGTCGGGCAGCTCAAGAGACCCAGTACTTC.

The chain uses TRBV29-1 and TRBJ2-3, with TRBD2 matching 11 bases. Germline V gene data show CDR1 as SQVTM and CDR2 as ANQGSEA. With V trimmed by 1 base and J by 0 bases, 12 bases remained unmatched. This CDR3 region has 19 residues. The CDR3: CSVEGLGLTSGVSTDTQYF. In DNA, the CDR3 is TGCAGCGTTGAAGGATTGGGACTGACTAGCGGGGTTAGCACAGATACGCAGTATTTT.